This T cell receptor (beta chain) appears in the sequencing data of a study of OX40 agonist ivuxolimab in advanced cancers. Study as a whole: Dose-escalation patients' cancers were hepatocellular carcinoma, melanoma, renal cell or head and neck cancer.

Generated by immunoSEQ multiplex PCR, the TCRdb table keeps only in-frame clones and is missing some. The data hold 20,000 to 25,000 clones, with approximately 86% observed a single time. With respect to this clone: What it binds is unknown.

CDR1 SGDLS and CDR2 YYNGEE come from the germline V gene. V lost 4 bases, J lost 5 bases, and 18 bases lay in between. The length of the CDR3 is 15 residues. Points from the study as a whole: Low levels of normalized T-cell clonal expansion also appeared in some nonresponders. Blood T cells, both CD4+ and CD8+, expanded clonally by week 6 at 0.1 to 3.0 mg/kg. Among T cells, CD8+ cells averaged more expanded clones than CD4+ cells.

The chain has TRBV9 and TRBJ1-1; the D is unclear. This receptor was taken from an adult with an advanced solid tumor such as melanoma, head and neck, liver or kidney cancer. The sequences come from CD4+ or CD8+ T cells sorted from blood, collected in a trial of the OX40 agonist ivuxolimab. This chain's CDR3 is CASSPVGVMRTEAFF. The CDR3 DNA reads as TGTGCCAGCAGCCCCGTTGGGGTTATGAGGACTGAAGCTTTCTTT.